This TCR beta chain is from a study of early T cells in non-severe SARS-CoV-2 infection. Study context: Sequenced bulk RNA came from whole blood that was unsorted, and chains were unpaired.

Unique molecular identifier tags were affixed to discrete cDNA molecules. In TCRdb, the 5' RACE reads were re-called with MiXCR into one record per CDR3 protein. The sample gives 70,000 or so distinct CDR3 sequences, roughly 15% of which show up once; 11% to 15% is in the top ten. CDR3 length: 15 amino acids. V shed 7 bases and J shed 0 bases, with 13 bases lying between them. Germline values: CDR1 SQVTM, CDR2 ANQGSEA. The chain combines TRBV29-1 with TRBJ2-6, with a possible D match to TRBD2 (5 bases). The sample comprised whole blood. The TCR comes from an adult who was a healthcare worker with PCR-confirmed SARS-CoV-2 infection or an uninfected control (not recorded which). The CDR3 DNA reads TGCAGCGCCGGAGGCGGGCTCTCTGGGGCCAACGTCCTGACTTTC. This translates into CSAGGGLSGANVLTF.